A selection of T cell receptor beta chains follows, all from one sample in a study of early T cells in non-severe SARS-CoV-2 infection. Via MiXCR, TCRdb re-called the 5' RACE reads, giving one row per CDR3 protein. Of over 90,000 distinct CDR3 sequences in the sample, 10% to 15% were seen once. The sample was whole blood, taken at baseline. The receptors come from an adult who was a healthcare worker with PCR-confirmed SARS-CoV-2 infection or an uninfected control (not recorded which). CDR3s leave out the opening cysteine and the closing phenylalanine or tryptophan. A D gene is named only where the DNA matches it firmly.

d_gene	v_gene	j_gene	CDR3aa
TRBD2	TRBV12-5	TRBJ2-5	ASGLTSTGLAYQETQY
TRBD2	TRBV28	TRBJ2-5	ASSSLTGGREETQY
TRBD1	TRBV6-5	TRBJ2-7	ASSYSSSGGLYEQY
-	TRBV11-3	TRBJ2-5	ASSLGPGQTQY
-	TRBV20-1	TRBJ1-5	SAPGGGGSGQPQH
-	TRBV20-1	TRBJ1-2	SARDTGGIYGYT
-	TRBV6-2/TRBV6-3	TRBJ1-1	ASTSGGRLDTEAF
-	TRBV10-2	TRBJ1-2	ASSEMQGTYGYT
-	TRBV7-6	TRBJ1-1	ASSGMNTEAF
TRBD2	TRBV7-9	TRBJ2-5	ASSLVVAGQETQY
-	TRBV12-3/TRBV12-4	TRBJ1-5	ASSFTRRQPQH
-	TRBV12-3/TRBV12-4	TRBJ2-6	ASSLSLTGFPSGANVLT
-	TRBV12-5	TRBJ1-1	ASGLGGGAAEAF
-	TRBV10-1	TRBJ1-2	ASSEWENYGYT
-	TRBV19	TRBJ2-5	ASSTTLEGYQETQY
-	TRBV11-2	TRBJ2-7	ASSQTDPYEQY
-	TRBV4-2	TRBJ2-3	ASRIADTQY
-	TRBV12-3/TRBV12-4	TRBJ1-1	ASSTRAMNTEAF
TRBD1	TRBV5-5	TRBJ2-1	ASSTGTGTYNEQF
TRBD1	TRBV9	TRBJ2-1	ASSARDRTNEQF
-	TRBV6-5	TRBJ1-3	ASSWTLSGNTIY
-	TRBV11-2	TRBJ2-1	ASSWGGGNEQF
TRBD1	TRBV27	TRBJ2-2	ASLDRDTGELF
-	TRBV29-1	TRBJ1-4	SVEILDRLPRANEKLF
TRBD1	TRBV12-3/TRBV12-4	TRBJ2-3	ASSLYGQVPTDTQY
-	TRBV21-1	TRBJ1-4	ARRGGVEKLF
TRBD1	TRBV6-5	TRBJ2-7	ASGPTGSSYEQY
TRBD1	TRBV7-9	TRBJ1-2	ASSLAGDSNYGYT
-	TRBV12-3/TRBV12-4	TRBJ2-1	ASTSGTTEYNEQF
-	TRBV16	TRBJ2-1	ASSAHNEQF
-	TRBV7-6	TRBJ2-7	ASSLVAAGAYEQY
TRBD1	TRBV20-1	TRBJ2-3	SASDRGDTQY
TRBD1	TRBV2	TRBJ2-7	ASSEQGQGYEQY
TRBD2	TRBV7-6	TRBJ2-5	ASSPVTSAETQY
-	TRBV4-2	TRBJ2-3	ASSQESGDPTDTQY
-	TRBV19	TRBJ2-7	ASSPDPATYEQY
TRBD1	TRBV6-1	TRBJ2-7	ASSALGQGNSYEQY
-	TRBV2	TRBJ2-3	ASSAGAGTDTQY
-	TRBV4-1	TRBJ1-1	ASSQVMNTEAF
-	TRBV7-9	TRBJ2-1	ASSPDGRSYNEQF
-	TRBV7-5	TRBJ2-7	ISVPEAQRPYEQY
TRBD2	TRBV2	TRBJ2-1	ASTRSGGSYNEQF
-	TRBV18	TRBJ1-2	ASSPPQEVAGYT
TRBD2	TRBV11-2	TRBJ2-2	ASSPLAGRDTGELF
TRBD2	TRBV2	TRBJ2-5	ASSGTSGSQETQY
-	TRBV4-2	TRBJ2-5	ASSAQSQETQY
-	TRBV18	TRBJ1-3	ASSPQIGNTIY
-	TRBV6-1	TRBJ2-1	ASATASYNEQF
-	TRBV10-3	TRBJ2-2	AIMGGELF